This T cell receptor (beta chain) was identified during a study of shared clonotypes between healthy human individuals (dated by TCRdb to the early 2020s). For context, the study as a whole: A couple of women and three men aged 18 to 49 years were included in the cohort. To estimate repertoire size and how much clonotype sharing occurs between individuals, the study deeply sequenced the blood TCR repertoires of about five healthy adults. Per donor, leukapheresis produced somewhere between about 0.94 and 9.5 billion PBMCs. For each donor, CD4 naive and CD4 memory were each given three plates, CD8 naive was given two plates, and CD8 memory was given one plate. To increase sequencing depth and limit assay-specific biases, different laboratories used diverse techniques to prepare libraries and sequence TCR repertoires.

Donors were healthy HIV-negative adults with no recently reported acute infections or vaccinations. Every donor was a Caucasian adult residing in Nashville, Tennessee, USA. CD4+ T cells were enriched by magnetic negative selection, after which naive cells were positively selected on CD45RA and the negative fraction was taken as the memory subset. Blood was collected by leukapheresis, and PBMCs were isolated by Ficoll-Histopaque density gradient centrifugation and then cryopreserved in liquid nitrogen vapor phase. Analytical flow cytometry was used to check the purity and quantity of every magnetically sorted T cell population. Genomic DNA was isolated from each sorted fraction and quantified by UV absorbance on a Nanodrop 2000c. The germline V gene provides CDR1 SGHTA and CDR2 FQGNSA. The CDR3 goes from the cysteine to the phenylalanine over 18 residues. Only the CDR3 portion is preserved as DNA: 54 bases, with reading frame beginning at the first base. Trimming costs V 4 bases and J 3 bases, and their ends lie 24 bases apart.

A word on this clone: Its recognized antigen is unknown. One base away there is no much larger clone; base qualities are not given.

TCR CDR3 regions were amplified from genomic DNA by multiplex PCR using the deep immunoSEQ assay. Extracted genomic DNA from each cell subset was distributed evenly across all wells of several immunoSEQ 96-well plates, and each plate was treated as a replicate. Each replicate PCR for sorted subsets received around 210 ng genomic DNA, equal to 30,000 or so T cell genomes. Purified libraries were measured with a Qubit 3.0 fluorometer, size-checked on a Bioanalyzer 2100, and measured again with the KAPA Library Quantification kit. Every immunoSEQ 96-well plate was sequenced on a separate single-read 150-cycle Illumina NextSeq 550 flow cell. As for how the authors treated the data: Because the immunoSEQ output included only junctional sequences and no quality scores, the filtering could not be the same as the filtering used for full-length reads. To assign V/J genes and CDR3, sequences were annotated against IMGT germline references using PyIR, a Python wrapper for IgBLAST v1.9. Reads with weak V/J assignments (E-value above 1e-6), missing CDR3, stop codons, out-of-frame junctions, or ambiguous translated residues were removed. V3J clonotypes were defined as sequences sharing the same inferred V gene, J gene, and CDR3 amino acid sequence. The percentage overlap between two repertoires was calculated by dividing the number of shared unique clonotypes by the size of the smaller repertoire. Repertoire richness was assessed with RTK rarefaction, the Chao1 estimator, and Recon v2.1 estimates of unobserved clonotypes. For all TCRbeta clonotypes obtained by the gDNA method from a few donors, generation probabilities were computed with OLGA. TCRdb re-hosts the immuneACCESS table, in-frame sequences only. Its copies lack some clones; in the studies checked, an unresolved V gene accounts for under half of them, and the cause for the rest is not known. Clone size and the V and J calls come from that table; the DNA yielded D and trimming. The sample table records about 1.5 million clones; roughly 95% of these occur just once. Clones ranked in the top ten supply 1% to 1.5% of the sample.

What the work shows at the level of the full study, not this receptor alone: The small number of donors limited the genetic and exposure-history diversity represented. Across a handful of donors, approximately 5% of naive CD4, approximately 4% of naive CD8, about 2.3% of memory CD4, and about 0.4% of memory CD8 clonotypes were shared. Pairwise subsampling indicated that sequencing depth was expected to affect the degree of clonotype sharing among donors. Incomplete sequencing was indicated by rarefaction of sorted-subset datasets, despite the large sequencing depth. Clonotypes shared by all four sorted-subset donors showed higher generation probabilities than non-shared clonotypes. Estimated clonotype richness was generally larger for naive than for memory subsets. Sampling was restricted to blood, and TCR repertoires in tissue are likely to differ from TCR repertoires in blood.

The sequenced sample was naive CD4+ T cells sorted from blood. The sample's cell subset or site label, in plain terms: CD45RA+ positively selected. This receptor chain uses TRBV7-2 and TRBJ1-2; the D region possibly corresponds to TRBD1 (5 bases align). The sequence was collected from a man aged 25 to 40 in good health. Here is the DNA: TGTGCCAGCAGCTCTCCCACGGCGGAGTTTGGGGGGTACTATGGCTACACCTTC. This gives the protein CASSSPTAEFGGYYGYTF.